Included here is one TCR beta chain sequence, with context. Its antigen remains unidentified. The data originate from a study of shared clonotypes between healthy human individuals. At a deep level, the assay was run. Authors' data handling: Junction-only immunoSEQ data arrived without quality scores, meaning filtering differed. Here immunoSEQ multiplex PCR was the method, and the copy in TCRdb shows in-frame clones only, minus some. V and J calls and clone size are copied from that table; D and trimming were computed from the DNA. There are 560,000 or so clones in the sample; about 96% occur only once, and approximately 0.12% lies in the top ten. Study-wide points: Incompleteness in sorted-subset sequencing, despite large depth, was shown by rarefaction.

In the naive CD8 group, cells lacked CD45RO and were positively selected for CCR7, so terminally differentiated effector memory CD45RA+ cells were left out. With V trimmed by 5 bases and J by 4 bases, 7 bases remained unmatched. Germline CDR1 and CDR2: MNHEY and SMNVEV (reference sequence). This CDR3 spans 15 amino acids. Source material: naive CD8+ T cells sorted from blood. The sequence came from a woman under 40 in good health. V usage is TRBV27 and J usage is TRBJ1-4, with 7 bases lining up with TRBD1. The CDR3 sequence: CASSNQGGGNEKLFF. DNA of the CDR3: TGTGCCAGCAGTAACCAGGGGGGTGGTAATGAAAAACTGTTTTTT.